Shown below are 30 T cell receptor beta chains from a single sample sequenced in a study of cytomegalovirus exposure and HLA in healthy donors. PCR used 60 Vbeta primers and 13 Jbeta primers. Data came from immunoSEQ multiplex PCR; TCRdb stores just in-frame clones and leaves some out. The sample contains 150,000 to 250,000 clones, 75% to 85% of which appear only once. The sample comprised PBMCs. These receptors all stem from a girl aged 5-17 years in good health and CMV-seropositive.

The chain is built from TRBV7-2 and TRBJ2-7; 10 bases agree with TRBD2. This CDR3 has 14 amino acids. Per the germline V gene, CDR1 is SGHTA and CDR2 is FQGNSA. The ends lost 6 bases at V and 3 bases at J; junction bases unmatched: 5. CDR3 coding DNA: TGTGCCAGCAGTTTCGGGACTAGCGTCTACGAGCAGTACTTC. Translation gives CASSFGTSVYEQYF.

V is TRBV11-2 and J is TRBJ2-5, with D possibly being TRBD2 (6 bases). The CDR3 extends over 14 amino acids. Germline CDR1 and CDR2: SGHAT and FQNNGV. With 5 bases removed from V and 5 bases from J, the gap between germline ends came to 15 bases. This chain's CDR3 is CASSRWRGRETQYF. CDR3 coding DNA: TGTGCCAGCAGCAGGTGGAGGGGACGGGAGACCCAGTACTTC.

The chain links TRBV7-9 to TRBJ1-2; D is possibly TRBD1 (5 bases). Trimming removed 5 bases at V and 5 bases at J, with 15 bases between. This CDR3 has 14 amino acids. Germline V gene lookup returns CDR1 SEHNR and CDR2 FQNEAQ (reference sequence). The CDR3 region has the DNA TGTGCCAGCAGCGCAAAGGGGTTTGAGTATGGCTACACCTTC. This sequence encodes CASSAKGFEYGYTF.

This clone has just one count. The gene calls are TRBV19 and TRBJ2-6; a weak D match, TRBD2 (7 bases). Trimming pared 3 bases from V and 2 bases from J, leaving 11 bases between. This CDR3 contains 16 residues. CDR1 and CDR2 (germline): LNHDA, SQIVND (reference sequence). The CDR3 region is CASSIGGRAGANVLTF. The CDR3 coding sequence is TGTGCCAGTAGTATCGGGGGGCGAGCTGGGGCCAACGTCCTGACTTTC.

This sequence joins TRBV6-5 and TRBJ2-7, with D tentatively TRBD1 (6 bases). V lost 7 bases to trimming and J lost 3 bases, with 10 bases between them. CDR3 length equals 12 residues. Germline V gene sequence: CDR1 MNHEY, CDR2 SVGAGI. CDR3 sequence: CASNQQGYEQYF. The CDR3 bases are TGTGCCAGCAATCAACAGGGCTACGAGCAGTACTTC.

V is TRBV6-1 and J is TRBJ1-5, with 7 bases identical to TRBD1. The CDR3 extends over 13 amino acids. V lost 8 bases and J lost 5; bases outside the gene matches: 6. The germline V gene has CDR1 MNHNS and CDR2 SASEGT. Here the CDR3 reads CASSGTAYQPQHF. CDR3 DNA: TGTGCCAGCTCCGGGACAGCTTATCAGCCCCAGCATTTT.

The chain combines TRBV7-7 with TRBJ2-2, with D perhaps TRBD1 (6 bases). Trimming shortened V by 5 bases and J by 6 bases, and 19 bases separated the two germline ends. This CDR3 has 16 residues. Germline V gene data show CDR1 as SSHAT and CDR2 as FNYEAQ (reference sequence). The CDR3 coding sequence is TGTGCCAGCAGCCCCACCGGGCCAGGGGTTCCCGGGGAGCTGTTTTTT. Its translation: CASSPTGPGVPGELFF.

This chain links TRBV5-4 with TRBJ1-1; D is perhaps TRBD1 (5 bases). This CDR3 contains 14 residues. V was clipped by 0 bases and J by 3 bases, with 9 bases between them. Germline CDR1 reads SGHNT; CDR2 reads YYREEE (reference sequence). CDR3 protein: CASSLAGGDTEAFF. The CDR3 DNA sequence: TGTGCCAGCAGCTTGGCCGGAGGGGACACTGAAGCTTTCTTT.

This rearrangement joins TRBV6-6 to TRBJ2-3, with TRBD2 matching over 12 bases. This CDR3 has 13 residues. Unmatched junction bases numbered 6, after V lost 7 bases and J lost 10 bases. Germline V gene lookup returns CDR1 MNHNY and CDR2 SVGAGI (reference sequence). The CDR3 loop is CASNGLAGGAQYF. The CDR3 nucleotides are TGTGCCAGCAATGGTCTAGCGGGGGGGGCGCAGTATTTT.

The rearrangement uses TRBV19 and TRBJ1-5; 7 positions match TRBD1. J lost 0 bases, V lost 5 bases, and 1 base had no gene match. There are 14 residues in the CDR3. Per the germline V gene, CDR1 is LNHDA and CDR2 is SQIVND (reference sequence). CDR3 nucleotides: TGTGCCAGTAGTCGACAGGGTAGCAATCAGCCCCAGCATTTT. Translated: CASSRQGSNQPQHF.

This clone has more than one count but fewer than ten. This chain connects TRBV6-5 to TRBJ1-6; D gene unclear. This CDR3 has 13 amino acids. V was clipped by 5 bases and J by 6 bases, with 8 bases between them. CDR1 and CDR2 from the germline V gene are MNHEY and SVGAGI. CDR3 nucleotides: TGTGCCAGCAGTATACTCCGTAATTCACCCCTCCACTTT. As protein: CASSILRNSPLHF.

This clone turned up a few times. The chain carries TRBV29-1 and TRBJ1-4; possibly TRBD1 for D (6 bases). The CDR3 contains 11 residues. CDR1 and CDR2 (germline): SQVTM, ANQGSEA. V lost 4 bases, J lost 7 bases, and 7 bases lay in between. The CDR3 DNA reads TGCAGCGTTGGCAGGGGTGAAAAACTGTTTTTT. As protein: CSVGRGEKLFF.

V gene TRBV6-5 combines with J gene TRBJ2-2; TRBD1 matches at 7 bases. Germline trimming cut 1 base from V and 4 bases from J; bases unmatched to any gene: 3. This CDR3 comprises 15 residues. The germline V gene has CDR1 MNHEY and CDR2 SVGAGI. The DNA of the CDR3 is TGTGCCAGCAGTTACTACAGGGGTAGCACCGGGGAGCTGTTTTTT. Its protein product is CASSYYRGSTGELFF.

This clone was counted a single time. V gene TRBV5-1 combines with J gene TRBJ2-1; 10 nucleotides line up with TRBD2. Losses at the gene ends were 0 bases for V and 7 bases for J; bases not matched to a gene: 7. This CDR3 spans 16 amino acids. CDR1 and CDR2 (germline): SGHRS, YFSETQ. CDR3 sequence reads: CASSLEGSGGLNEQFF. CDR3 nucleotides: TGCGCCAGCAGCTTGGAGGGTAGCGGGGGGCTTAATGAGCAGTTCTTC. Drawing the rest from reference TRBV5-1 and TRBJ2-1, the complete variable domain is KAGVTQTPRYLIKTRGQQVTLSCSPISGHRSVSWYQQTPGQGLQFLFEYFSETQRNKGNFPGRFSGRQFSNSRSEMNVSTLELGDSALYLCASSLEGSGGLNEQFFGPGTRLTVL.

The genes are TRBV4-3 and TRBJ2-7, with TRBD2 identical over 7 bases. CDR3 length: 16 amino acids. The junction had 5 bases not matched to a gene; V was cut back by 0 bases and J by 0 bases. CDR1 LGHNA and CDR2 YSLEER come from the germline V gene. The CDR3 here is CASSQDRSSGSYEQYF. As DNA, the CDR3 is TGCGCCAGCAGCCAAGATAGGTCTAGCGGCTCCTACGAGCAGTACTTC.

Concerning this clone: The junction departs from the called germline gene at one end, perhaps through a read error. This chain uses TRBV7-2 with TRBJ2-7; a possible D gene is TRBD1 (5 bases). This CDR3 is built from 15 residues. The germline CDR1 and CDR2 sequences are SGHTA and FQGNSA. The CDR3 here is CASSLGLGFSNEQYF. As DNA, the CDR3 is TGTGCCAGCAGCTTGGGGCTGGGGTTCTCCAACGAGCAGTACTTC.

This clone came up a few times. The J gene is TRBJ2-7, the V gene TRBV2, with TRBD1 matching 12 bases. With V trimmed by 9 bases and J by 5 bases, 2 bases remained unmatched. Per germline, CDR1 SNHLY and CDR2 FYNNEI. This CDR3 spans 12 amino acids. CDR3 nucleotide sequence: TGTGCCAGGGGACAGGGGGCTGACGAGCAGTACTTC. Translated: CARGQGADEQYF.

This chain connects TRBV5-6 to TRBJ1-3; D gene unclear. V dropped 2 bases and J dropped 7 bases, with 16 bases sitting between them. There are 15 residues in the CDR3. Per the germline V gene, CDR1 is SGHDT and CDR2 is YYEEEE. The CDR3 spells CASSFSRLSGNTIYF. The CDR3, as DNA: TGTGCCAGCAGCTTTAGTAGACTGAGTGGGAACACCATATATTTT.

This chain connects TRBV9 to TRBJ2-2; 10 nucleotides agree with TRBD2. The CDR3 sequence is 15 residues long. Trimming took 5 bases from V and 8 from J; bases not matched to a gene: 9. CDR1 is SGDLS, CDR2 YYNGEE, per germline. CDR3 loop: CASSRKAGGPGELFF. DNA for the CDR3: TGTGCCAGCAGTAGGAAAGCGGGGGGGCCGGGGGAGCTGTTTTTT. The full variable domain, its missing parts supplied by reference TRBV9 and TRBJ2-2, is DSGVTQTPKHLITATGQRVTLRCSPRSGDLSVYWYQQSLDQGLQFLIQYYNGEERAKGNILERFSAQQFPDLHSELNLSSLELGDSALYFCASSRKAGGPGELFFGEGSRLTVL.

The chain combines TRBV4-3 with TRBJ2-1; 8 nucleotides align to TRBD1. The germline CDR1 and CDR2 sequences are LGHNA and YSLEER. The CDR3 is 18 residues long. Unmatched junction bases numbered 15, after V lost 0 bases and J lost 8 bases. CDR3 sequence: CASSQEYSAGGLIDEQFF. The CDR3 DNA reads as TGCGCCAGCAGCCAAGAATACTCTGCAGGGGGCTTGATCGATGAGCAGTTCTTC.

Notes on this clone: The sample carries other DNA sequences with the same CDR3. V gene TRBV7-2 combines with J gene TRBJ1-6; D is perhaps TRBD1 (6 bases). In germline, CDR1 is SGHTA, CDR2 FQGNSA. Trimming cost V 5 bases and J 6 bases, with 11 bases left between them. This CDR3 comprises 14 residues. CDR3 nucleotide sequence: TGTGCCAGCAGCCCCGGACAGTTTAATTCACCCCTCCACTTT. It yields the protein CASSPGQFNSPLHF. The full variable domain, rest sourced from reference TRBV7-2 and TRBJ1-6, is GAGVSQSPSNKVTEKGKDVELRCDPISGHTALYWYRQSLGQGLEFLIYFQGNSAPDKSGLPSDRFSAERTGGSVSTLTIQRTQQEDSAVYLCASSPGQFNSPLHFGNGTRLTVT.

This sequence joins TRBV5-1 and TRBJ1-3, with D tentatively TRBD1 (5 bases). Trimming removed 2 bases from V and 0 bases from J, with 9 bases in between. The germline V gene encodes CDR1 SGHRS and CDR2 YFSETQ. This CDR3 spans 15 amino acids. CDR3 residues: CASSFDSLSGNTIYF. CDR3 DNA sequence: TGCGCCAGCAGCTTCGACAGCCTCTCTGGAAACACCATATATTTT.

J is TRBJ1-1 and V is TRBV6-1; no clear D. V was shortened by 6 bases and J by 6 bases, with 14 bases between the two germline ends. Germline V CDR1 and CDR2: MNHNS, SASEGT. CDR3 size: 13 residues. CDR3 nucleotides: TGTGCCAGCAGGACATACTCCACCTCTGAAGCTTTCTTT. Translating it yields CASRTYSTSEAFF.

V is TRBV11-2 and J is TRBJ1-4; weak D call: TRBD1 (5 bases). Germline CDR1 is SGHAT and CDR2 is FQNNGV. The CDR3 has 15 amino acids. V was cut by 5 bases and J by 8 bases, with 18 bases left in between. The CDR3 DNA sequence: TGTGCCAGCAGCATCTGGACTGATGGGGGGGAAAAACTGTTTTTT. Translating gives CASSIWTDGGEKLFF.

V and J are TRBV7-9 and TRBJ1-1, with no clear D. This CDR3 spans 14 amino acids. Trimming removed 1 base from V and 9 bases from J, with 15 bases in between. Germline V lookup: CDR1 SEHNR, CDR2 FQNEAQ (reference sequence). CDR3 nucleotides: TGTGCCAGCAGCTTAGGGTACCTACAGAGCAAAGCTTTCTTT. It encodes CASSLGYLQSKAFF.

This chain connects TRBV28 to TRBJ1-2; the D gene is possibly TRBD1 (6 bases). With 6 bases removed from V and 3 bases from J, the gap between germline ends came to 11 bases. The germline V gene encodes CDR1 MDHEN and CDR2 SYDVKM. The CDR3 runs to 13 residues. CDR3 loop: CASSLGQHYGYTF. CDR3 sequence (DNA): TGTGCCAGCAGCCTGGGACAACACTATGGCTACACCTTC.

This chain uses TRBV2 with TRBJ2-1; 8 bases match TRBD1. Looked up from germline, CDR1 is SNHLY and CDR2 is FYNNEI. Unmatched junction bases numbered 15, after V lost 4 bases and J lost 10 bases. The CDR3 spans 16 residues. The CDR3 DNA reads TGTGCCAGCAGTGGGTCCGGGACAGGATTGTTAGGCGAGCAGTTCTTC. This sequence encodes CASSGSGTGLLGEQFF. The variable domain in full, with the rest retrieved from reference TRBV2 and TRBJ2-1, is EPEVTQTPSHQVTQMGQEVILRCVPISNHLYFYWYRQILGQKVEFLVSFYNNEISEKSEIFDDQFSVERPDGSNFTLKIRSTKLEDSAMYFCASSGSGTGLLGEQFFGPGTRLTVL.

This clone came up once. The V and J genes are TRBV5-1 and TRBJ1-1; 7 nucleotides match TRBD1. Germline V lookup: CDR1 SGHRS, CDR2 YFSETQ. Trimming took 4 bases from V and 3 from J; bases not matched to a gene: 6. This CDR3 is 14 amino acids long. The CDR3 DNA reads TGCGCCAGCAGCCCGGTAGGGGGCGACACTGAAGCTTTCTTT. Translation: CASSPVGGDTEAFF.

The rearrangement uses TRBV29-1 and TRBJ2-5, with D possibly TRBD2 on 7 matching bases. Germline V gene data show CDR1 as SQVTM and CDR2 as ANQGSEA. V dropped 4 bases and J dropped 0 bases, with 18 bases sitting between them. This CDR3 region has 16 residues. This CDR3 is CSVGGGQKLYQETQYF. The CDR3 DNA follows: TGCAGCGTTGGGGGGGGCCAGAAGTTGTACCAAGAGACCCAGTACTTC.

This clone was seen a handful of times. This rearrangement joins TRBV15 to TRBJ2-2; D is possibly TRBD1 (5 bases). This CDR3 comprises 16 residues. Germline lookup yields CDR1 LNHNV and CDR2 YYDKDF (reference sequence). Trimming removed 0 bases at V and 1 base at J, with 9 bases between. The CDR3 DNA follows: TGTGCCACCAGCAGAGATCTGCAGGGGAACACCGGGGAGCTGTTTTTT. The encoded protein is CATSRDLQGNTGELFF.